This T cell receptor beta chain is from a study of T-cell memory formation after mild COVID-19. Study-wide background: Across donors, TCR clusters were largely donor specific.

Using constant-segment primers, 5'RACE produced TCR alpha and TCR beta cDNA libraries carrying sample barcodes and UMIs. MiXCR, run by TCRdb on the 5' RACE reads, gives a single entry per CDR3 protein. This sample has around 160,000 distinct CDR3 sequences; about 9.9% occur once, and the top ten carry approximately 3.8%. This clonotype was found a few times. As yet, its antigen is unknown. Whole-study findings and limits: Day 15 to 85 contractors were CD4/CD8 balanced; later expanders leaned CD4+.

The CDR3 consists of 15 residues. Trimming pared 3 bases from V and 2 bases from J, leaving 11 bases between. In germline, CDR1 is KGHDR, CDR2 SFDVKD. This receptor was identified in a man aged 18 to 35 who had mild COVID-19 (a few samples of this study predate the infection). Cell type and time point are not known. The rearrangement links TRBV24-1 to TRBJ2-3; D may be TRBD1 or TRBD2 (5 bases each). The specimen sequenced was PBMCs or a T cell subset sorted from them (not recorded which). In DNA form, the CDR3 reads TGTGCCACCAGTGATACAGGAGGCACCACAGATACGCAGTATTTT. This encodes CATSDTGGTTDTQYF.